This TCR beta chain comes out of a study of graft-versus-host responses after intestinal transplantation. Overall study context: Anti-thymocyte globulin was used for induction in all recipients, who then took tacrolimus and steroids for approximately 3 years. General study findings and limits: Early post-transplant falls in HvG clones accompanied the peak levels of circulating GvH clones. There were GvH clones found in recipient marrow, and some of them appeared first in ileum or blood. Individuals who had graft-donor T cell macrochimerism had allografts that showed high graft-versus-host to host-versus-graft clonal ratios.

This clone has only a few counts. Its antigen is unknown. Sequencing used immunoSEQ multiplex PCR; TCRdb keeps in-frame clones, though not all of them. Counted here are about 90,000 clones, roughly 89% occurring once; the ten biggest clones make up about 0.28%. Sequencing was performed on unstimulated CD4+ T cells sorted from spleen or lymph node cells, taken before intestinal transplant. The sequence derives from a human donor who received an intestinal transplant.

The CDR3 coding sequence is TGTGCCAGCAGTGAAGCGCTTGCAACAGCTGAAGCTTTCTTT. Protein sequence: CASSEALATAEAFF. J is TRBJ1-1 and V is TRBV2; no reliable D call. V gave up 0 bases and J gave up 6 bases, with 11 bases separating them. The CDR3 loop spans 14 amino acids. CDR1 is SNHLY, CDR2 FYNNEI, per germline.